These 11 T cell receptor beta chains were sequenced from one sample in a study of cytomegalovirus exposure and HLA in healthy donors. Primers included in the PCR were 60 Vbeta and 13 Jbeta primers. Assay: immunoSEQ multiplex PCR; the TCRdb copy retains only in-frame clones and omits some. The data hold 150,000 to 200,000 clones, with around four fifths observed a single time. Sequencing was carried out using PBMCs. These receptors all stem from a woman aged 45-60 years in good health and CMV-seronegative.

CDR3 residues: CASRLVSGQETQYF. The CDR3 coding sequence is TGTGCAAGTCGCTTAGTTTCGGGGCAAGAGACCCAGTACTTC. The chain employs TRBV12-2 and TRBJ2-5; the table's D call, TRBD2, has no DNA check behind it. TRBV12-2 is a known pseudogene. The CDR3 spans 14 residues.

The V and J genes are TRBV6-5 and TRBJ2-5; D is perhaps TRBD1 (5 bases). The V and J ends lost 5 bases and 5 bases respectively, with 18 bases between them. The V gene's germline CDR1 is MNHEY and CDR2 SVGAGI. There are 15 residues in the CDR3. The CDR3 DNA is TGTGCCAGCAGTCCGACGACAGTGACCGCGGAGACCCAGTACTTC. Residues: CASSPTTVTAETQYF.

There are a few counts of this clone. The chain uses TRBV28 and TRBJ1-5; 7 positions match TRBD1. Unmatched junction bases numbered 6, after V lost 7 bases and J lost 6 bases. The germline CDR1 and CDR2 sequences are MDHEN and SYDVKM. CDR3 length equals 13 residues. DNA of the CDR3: TGTGCCAGCAAATTACAGGGGATTCAGCCCCAGCATTTT. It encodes CASKLQGIQPQHF.

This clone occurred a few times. This CDR3 reads CATSRDYNQPQHF. DNA of the CDR3: TGTGCCACCAGCAGAGATTACAATCAGCCCCAGCATTTT. The V and J genes are TRBV15 and TRBJ1-5, with unresolved D. The ends were cut back, 0 bases at V and 3 bases at J, with 3 bases in the middle. The germline gives CDR1 LNHNV, CDR2 YYDKDF (reference sequence). This CDR3 is 13 amino acids long.

CDR3 loop: CASSPTTGQGTEKLFF. In DNA form, the CDR3 reads TGTGCCAGCAGCCCCACAACGGGACAGGGAACTGAAAAACTGTTTTTT. This sequence joins TRBV16 and TRBJ1-4, with 9 bases aligning to TRBD1. Looked up from germline, CDR1 is KGHSY and CDR2 is FQNENV. Germline trimming cut 4 bases from V and 7 bases from J; bases unmatched to any gene: 10. The CDR3 runs 16 residues.

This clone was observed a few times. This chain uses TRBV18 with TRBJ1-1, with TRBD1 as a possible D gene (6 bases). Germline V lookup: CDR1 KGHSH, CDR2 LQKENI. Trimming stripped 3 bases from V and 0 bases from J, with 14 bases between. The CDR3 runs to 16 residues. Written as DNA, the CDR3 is TGTGCCAGCTCACCCGCTAACAGGGAACTGAACACTGAAGCTTTCTTT. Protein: CASSPANRELNTEAFF.

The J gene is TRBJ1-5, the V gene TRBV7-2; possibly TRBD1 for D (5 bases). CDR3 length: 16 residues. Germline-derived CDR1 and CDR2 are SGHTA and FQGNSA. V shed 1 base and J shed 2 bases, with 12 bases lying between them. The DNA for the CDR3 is TGTGCCAGCAGCTTAGTTGGGGGAGGGGGCAATCAGCCCCAGCATTTT. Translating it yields CASSLVGGGGNQPQHF.

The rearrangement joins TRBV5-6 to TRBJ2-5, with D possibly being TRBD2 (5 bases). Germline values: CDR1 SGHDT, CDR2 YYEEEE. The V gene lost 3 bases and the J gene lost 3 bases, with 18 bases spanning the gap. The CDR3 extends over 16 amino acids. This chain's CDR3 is CASSSLTAGNEETQYF. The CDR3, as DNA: TGTGCCAGCAGCTCACTTACAGCCGGGAACGAAGAGACCCAGTACTTC.

The CDR3 sequence: CASRLDPSGSTGELFF. The CDR3 DNA reads as TGCGCCAGCAGACTGGACCCTAGCGGGAGTACCGGGGAGCTGTTTTTT. The chain is built from TRBV5-1 and TRBJ2-2; 10 nucleotides line up with TRBD2. Unmatched junction bases numbered 9, after V lost 5 bases and J lost 5 bases. Germline CDR1 and CDR2: SGHRS and YFSETQ. The CDR3 runs 16 residues.

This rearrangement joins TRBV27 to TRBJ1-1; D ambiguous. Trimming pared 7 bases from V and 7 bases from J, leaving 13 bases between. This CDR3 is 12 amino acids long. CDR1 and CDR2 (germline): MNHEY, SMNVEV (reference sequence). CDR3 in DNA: TGTGCCAGCACCCCAGGAAGTTATGAAGCTTTCTTT. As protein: CASTPGSYEAFF.

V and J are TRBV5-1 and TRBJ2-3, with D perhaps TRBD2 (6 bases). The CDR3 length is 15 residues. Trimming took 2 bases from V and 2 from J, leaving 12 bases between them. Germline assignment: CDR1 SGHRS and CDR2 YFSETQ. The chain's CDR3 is CASSFWGLPTDTQYF. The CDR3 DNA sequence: TGCGCCAGCAGCTTTTGGGGACTCCCCACAGATACGCAGTATTTT.